This T cell receptor (beta chain) was profiled in a study of regulatory and conventional T cells in RAG deficiency (dated by TCRdb to between 2016 and 2019). Regarding the study in general: To compare the diversity and composition of the repertoires of Treg, conventional CD4+ and CD8+ T cells between RAG-deficient patients and healthy controls, the study applied high-throughput TCR beta sequencing. Study-wide findings and limitations: All patient T-cell subsets had shorter CDR3 lengths; Omenn syndrome patients showed >75% Treg-Tconv repertoire overlap at nucleotide and amino acid level. Compared with controls, Omenn syndrome and CID/AS patients had roughly 100-fold fewer unique TCR beta sequences in Treg cells, but only approximately 10-fold fewer in the other subsets. Sorted CD25-high CD127-low cells from Omenn syndrome patients may represent peripherally activated cells rather than bona fide Treg cells. Markedly lower Shannon entropy and higher Simpson indices were observed in RAG-deficient patients than in control T-cell subpopulations. For some subjects, some analyses of T-cell subsets were not performed.

The method behind the library was the immunoSEQ multiplex PCR assay. Genomic DNA from the sorted T-cell subsets was used to amplify rearranged TCR beta chain products, which were then sequenced. The paper's processing steps were these. Shannon entropy and Simpson indices were used to measure how diverse the repertoire of productive TCR beta rearrangements was. To assess clonal expansion, the frequencies of the 100 most abundant productive TCR beta clonotypes were added up as a share of total reads. A self-reactivity index based on amino acid usage at CDR3beta positions 6 and 7 was applied to the TRB repertoires. Two-way ANOVA was used for repertoire analyses, and Student t or Mann-Whitney tests were used for flow cytometric analyses. TCRdb obtained this table from immuneACCESS and retained in-frame rearrangements with V and J assigned. These tables miss some clones; where compared with another copy, unresolved V genes account for less than half of the shortfall, and the remainder is unexplained. For V, J and clone size, that table is used; D and trimming come from the DNA. A total of around 29,000 clones appear in this sample, more than 90% of them only once. The ten largest clones add up to approximately 0.16% of the sample.

Before genomic DNA was extracted, conventional CD4+ T cells were isolated from blood as CD25-low CD127-high cells. Fewer than ten healthy control donors served as the comparison group for repertoire analyses. On this clone: Its antigen is unknown. No much larger clonotype is one base removed from it; base qualities were not supplied.

V is shortened by 6 bases, J by 1 base, and the region joining them spans 15 bases. Including the terminal cysteine and phenylalanine, the CDR3 comprises 15 residues. Only the CDR3 region is kept as DNA, spanning 45 bases read in frame from base 1. Sequences MNHNS (CDR1) and SASEGT (CDR2) are obtained from the germline V gene. This sample was also put to use in a study of regulatory T cells. From the second report: In the multiplex PCR, 52 forward TRBV primers and 13 reverse TRBJ primers were used, and assay-based and computational corrections were applied for amplification bias. Patient repertoires showed restricted unique TRB V-J pairs and skewed V and J gene usage, most marked in regulatory T cells. The study compared T-cell receptor beta repertoires of sorted regulatory, conventional CD4+ and CD8+ T cells between CD3G-deficient patients and healthy controls. Ficoll density separation was used to isolate peripheral blood mononuclear cells. Rearranged TRB loci were amplified from genomic DNA by multiplex PCR within the immunoSEQ assay. An Illumina HiSeq platform was used to sequence the TRB amplicons. Custom algorithms error-filtered the raw sequences and aligned them to reference gene sequences, after which the immunoSEQ online tools were used for analysis. The frequencies of productive and nonproductive TRB rearrangements were evaluated among unique sequences as well as among total sequences. Groups were compared by t tests, Mann-Whitney tests or two-way ANOVA performed in Prism software.

This TCR came from a human donor in good health. The chain is assembled from TRBV6-1 and TRBJ1-1; the D gene is possibly TRBD1, with 6 bases matching. Material: CD25- CD4+ T cells sorted from blood. The nucleotide sequence reads TGTGCCAGCAGGACGACCCCACAGGGGAACACTGAAGCTTTCTTT. Its protein product is CASRTTPQGNTEAFF.